Sequencing of this TCR beta chain was carried out in a study of T cell changes during pregnancy in multiple sclerosis. V shed 5 bases and J 6 bases; nucleotides not matched to a gene: 7. This CDR3 region has 14 residues. The germline gives CDR1 SEHNR, CDR2 FQNEAQ (reference sequence). Some clones are missing from TCRdb's copy, which holds only in-frame ones; the method was immunoSEQ multiplex PCR. The table has about 61,000 clones, over 80% seen once; the top ten hold 0.85% to 0.95%. The TCR originated in a female donor in good health, enrolled as a control in a pregnancy study. The sequenced sample was peripheral blood, obtained in the first trimester of pregnancy. This chain connects TRBV7-9 to TRBJ1-5; TRBD1 aligns across 7 bases. CDR3 residues: CASSKTGIVQPQHF. CDR3 bases: TGTGCCAGCAGCAAGACAGGGATCGTTCAGCCCCAGCATTTT.